This note documents a single T cell receptor (beta chain) sequence. Its cognate antigen is unknown. The data originate from a study of CD8 T cells in Susac syndrome. Whole-study findings and limits: That the number of individuals in its TCR sequencing and HLA analysis was relatively small was acknowledged by the study.

This CDR3 has 17 amino acids. Germline V CDR1 and CDR2: MDHEN, SYDVKM. The V gene end was trimmed by 4 bases and the J gene end by 0 bases; junction bases not matched to a gene: 6. The RNA input was 0.5 to 1 ug, and it was reverse transcribed with random hexamers. TCRdb re-called the immunoSEQ multiplex PCR reads through MiXCR, storing one row per CDR3 protein. The sample shows about 130,000 distinct CDR3 sequences, approximately 95% of them seen only once. The source is a human donor with multiple sclerosis. The sample comprised CD8+ T cells from PBMCs. J is TRBJ1-4 and V is TRBV28; 9 positions agree with TRBD1. CDR3: CASSYEQGAPTNEKLFF. In DNA, the CDR3 is TGTGCCAGCAGTTATGAACAGGGGGCGCCAACTAATGAAAAACTGTTTTTT.